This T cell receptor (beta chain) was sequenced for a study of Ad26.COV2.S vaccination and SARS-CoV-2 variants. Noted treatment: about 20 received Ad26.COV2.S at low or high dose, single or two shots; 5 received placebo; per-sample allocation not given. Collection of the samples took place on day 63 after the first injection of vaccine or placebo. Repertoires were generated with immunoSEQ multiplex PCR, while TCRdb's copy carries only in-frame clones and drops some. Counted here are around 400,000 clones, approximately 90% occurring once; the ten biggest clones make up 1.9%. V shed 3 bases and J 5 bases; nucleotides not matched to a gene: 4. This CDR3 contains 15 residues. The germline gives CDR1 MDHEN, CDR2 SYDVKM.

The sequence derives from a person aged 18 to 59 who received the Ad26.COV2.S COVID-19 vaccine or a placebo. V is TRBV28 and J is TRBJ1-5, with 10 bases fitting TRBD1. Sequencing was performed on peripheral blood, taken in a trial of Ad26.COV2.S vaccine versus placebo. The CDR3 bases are TGTGCCAGCAGTTTCAGGACAGGGGGGGATCAGCCCCAGCATTTT. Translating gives CASSFRTGGDQPQHF.